This T cell receptor beta chain was captured by sequencing in a study of OX40 agonist ivuxolimab in advanced cancers. In the study overall: Ivuxolimab was an agonistic, fully human IgG2 monoclonal antibody directed against OX40 (CD134), a costimulatory receptor. Intravenous ivuxolimab was administered to patients every 2 weeks at six dose levels: 0.01, 0.1, 0.3, 1.5, 3 and 10 mg/kg. Of the approximately 53 patients in dose escalation, some 20 had hepatocellular carcinoma, some 15 had melanoma, 9 had renal cell carcinoma and 9 had head and neck cancer. The dose-escalation cohort was around 84% male with a mean age of around 64 years, ranging from roughly 20 to 80. Prior anti-PD-1, anti-PD-L1 or anti-CTLA-4 therapy was permitted, and checkpoint inhibitors had been received by roughly 40% of dose-escalation patients. Partial responses occurred in three dose-escalation patients, of whom one had hepatocellular carcinoma and two had cutaneous melanoma. Peripheral TCRbeta sequencing aimed to test whether ivuxolimab altered TCR sequence diversity and caused clonal T-cell expansion. The paper describes the monotherapy dose-escalation part (N ≈ 52 patients) of the phase I trial of ivuxolimab.

Here is what the overall study found, with its caveats: The antigen specificity of the peripheral T cells that underwent clonal expansion was not determined. In the 0.1-3.0 mg/kg groups, partial responders were among the patients with the lowest normalized peripheral clonal expansion, particularly in CD8+ T cells. At doses from 0.1 to 3.0 mg/kg, clonal expansion was seen in both CD4+ and CD8+ blood T cells between baseline and week 6. Low levels of normalized T-cell clonal expansion were also seen in some patients who did not respond. After ivuxolimab, CD8+ T cells had more expanded clones than CD4+ T cells on average.

Patients with a history of autoimmune disease or receiving systemic immunosuppression were excluded from the trial. In every dose cohort, peripheral blood was drawn for TCR sequencing at baseline, cycle 4 day 1, and cycle 7 day 1. Samples were obtained from an open-label, multicenter, first-in-human phase I dose-escalation trial of ivuxolimab. Adults with locally advanced or metastatic melanoma, renal cell carcinoma, hepatocellular carcinoma or head and neck squamous cell carcinoma were enrolled in the trial. Before TCR sequencing, CD4+ T cells and CD8+ T cells were sorted from peripheral blood as separate populations. A note on this clone: Which antigen it targets is not known. It has no much larger one-base neighbor in the sample; base qualities were not kept.

The germline V gene provides CDR1 SGHDN and CDR2 FVKESK. The CDR3 numbers 15 residues from cysteine through phenylalanine. Just CDR3 DNA is preserved here, 45 bases in frame from base 1. Trimming takes 4 bases from V and 2 bases from J, and the germline ends sit 13 bases apart. Genomic DNA was isolated from the sorted cells so that the TCRbeta CDR3 region could be sequenced. TCRbeta CDR3 regions were sequenced using the immunoSEQ Assay. Not all clones reach the TCRdb copy of this immuneACCESS table, which keeps in-frame sequences only. Checked studies attribute under half of the gap to unresolved V genes and leave the rest unexplained. Present in this sample are 84,000 or so clones, about 89% of which were seen just once. The ten biggest clones cover around 0.39% of the sample.

The material sequenced was CD4+ or CD8+ T cells sorted from blood, taken in a trial of the OX40 agonist ivuxolimab. This receptor was identified in an adult with an advanced solid tumor such as melanoma, head and neck, liver or kidney cancer. The rearrangement combines TRBV14 with TRBJ2-3, and possibly TRBD1, on 6 matching bases. Here the CDR3 is given as CASSLPTGLTDTQYF. The nucleotide sequence is TGTGCCAGCAGCCTCCCGACAGGCCTCACAGATACGCAGTATTTT.